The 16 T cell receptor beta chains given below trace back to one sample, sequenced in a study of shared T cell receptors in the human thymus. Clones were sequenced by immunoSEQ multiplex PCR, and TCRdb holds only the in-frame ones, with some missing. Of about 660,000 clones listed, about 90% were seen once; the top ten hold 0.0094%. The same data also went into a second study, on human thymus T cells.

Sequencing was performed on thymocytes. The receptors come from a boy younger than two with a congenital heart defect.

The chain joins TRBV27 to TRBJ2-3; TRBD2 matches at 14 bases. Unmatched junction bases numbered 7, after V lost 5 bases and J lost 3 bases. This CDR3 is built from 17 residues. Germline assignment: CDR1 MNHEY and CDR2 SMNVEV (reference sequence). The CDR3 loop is CASSPKGLAGVTDTQYF. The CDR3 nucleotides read TGTGCCAGCAGTCCCAAGGGACTAGCGGGGGTAACAGATACGCAGTATTTT.

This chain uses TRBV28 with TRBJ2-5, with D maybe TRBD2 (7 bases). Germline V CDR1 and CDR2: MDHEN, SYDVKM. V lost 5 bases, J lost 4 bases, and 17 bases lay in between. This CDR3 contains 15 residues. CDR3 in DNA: TGTGCCAGCAGTCCCCTCGCAGGGGAGGGAGAGACCCAGTACTTC. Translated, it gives CASSPLAGEGETQYF.

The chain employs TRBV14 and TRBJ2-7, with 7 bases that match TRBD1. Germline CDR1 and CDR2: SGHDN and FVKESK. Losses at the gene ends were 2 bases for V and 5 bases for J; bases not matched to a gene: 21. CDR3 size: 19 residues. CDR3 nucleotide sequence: TGTGCCAGCAGCCAAAAGTGGGCCAAGACAGGGTACCCGGGGCACGAGCAGTACTTC. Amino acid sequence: CASSQKWAKTGYPGHEQYF.

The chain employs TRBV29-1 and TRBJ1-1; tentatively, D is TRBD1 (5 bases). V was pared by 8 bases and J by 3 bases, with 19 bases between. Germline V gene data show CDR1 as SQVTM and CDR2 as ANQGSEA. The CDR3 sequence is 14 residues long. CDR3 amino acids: CSTTGTEGYTEAFF. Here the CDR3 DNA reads TGCAGCACAACCGGGACGGAGGGGTACACTGAAGCTTTCTTT.

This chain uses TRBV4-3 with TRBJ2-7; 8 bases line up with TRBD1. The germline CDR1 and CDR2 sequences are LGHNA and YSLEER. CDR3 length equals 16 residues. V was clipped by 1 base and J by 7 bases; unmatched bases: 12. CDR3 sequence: CASSQGFRGQGGEQYF. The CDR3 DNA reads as TGCGCCAGCAGCCAAGGGTTCAGGGGGCAAGGTGGGGAGCAGTACTTC.

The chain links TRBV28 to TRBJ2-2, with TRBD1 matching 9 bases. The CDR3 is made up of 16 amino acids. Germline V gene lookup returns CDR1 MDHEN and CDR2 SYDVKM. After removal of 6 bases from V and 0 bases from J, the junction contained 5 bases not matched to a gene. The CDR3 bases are TGTGCCAGCAGCACCCGGGACAGGGCGAACACCGGGGAGCTGTTTTTT. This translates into CASSTRDRANTGELFF.

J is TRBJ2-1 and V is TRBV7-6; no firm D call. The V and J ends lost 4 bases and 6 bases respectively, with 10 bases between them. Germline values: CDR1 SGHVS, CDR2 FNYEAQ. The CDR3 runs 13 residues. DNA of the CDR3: TGTGCCAGCAGCTCGAAAGCGACCAATGAGCAGTTCTTC. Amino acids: CASSSKATNEQFF.

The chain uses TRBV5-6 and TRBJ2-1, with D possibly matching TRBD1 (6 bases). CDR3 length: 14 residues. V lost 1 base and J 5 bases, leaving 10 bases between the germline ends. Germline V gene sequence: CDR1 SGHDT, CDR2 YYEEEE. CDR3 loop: CASSLKDSHNEQFF. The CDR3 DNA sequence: TGTGCCAGCAGCTTGAAGGACAGCCACAATGAGCAGTTCTTC.

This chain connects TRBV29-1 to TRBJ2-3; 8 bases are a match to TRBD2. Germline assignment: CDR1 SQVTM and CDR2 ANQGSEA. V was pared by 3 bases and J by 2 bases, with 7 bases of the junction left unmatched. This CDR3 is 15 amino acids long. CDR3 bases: TGCAGCGTTGAGGGTACTAGCGGCTTCACAGATACGCAGTATTTT. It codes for CSVEGTSGFTDTQYF.

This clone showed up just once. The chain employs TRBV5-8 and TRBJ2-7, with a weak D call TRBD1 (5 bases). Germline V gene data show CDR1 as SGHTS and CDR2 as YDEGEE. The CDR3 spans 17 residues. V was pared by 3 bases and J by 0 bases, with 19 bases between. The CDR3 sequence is CASSSEVQGRSSYEQYF. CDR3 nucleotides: TGTGCCAGCAGCTCAGAGGTCCAGGGAAGGAGCTCCTACGAGCAGTACTTC.

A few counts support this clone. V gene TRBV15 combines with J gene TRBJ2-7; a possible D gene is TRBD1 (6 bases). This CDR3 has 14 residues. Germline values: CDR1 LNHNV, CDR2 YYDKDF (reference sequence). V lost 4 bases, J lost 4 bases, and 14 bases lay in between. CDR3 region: CATSTRDNYYEQYF. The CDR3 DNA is TGTGCCACCAGCACCCGGGACAACTATTACGAGCAGTACTTC.

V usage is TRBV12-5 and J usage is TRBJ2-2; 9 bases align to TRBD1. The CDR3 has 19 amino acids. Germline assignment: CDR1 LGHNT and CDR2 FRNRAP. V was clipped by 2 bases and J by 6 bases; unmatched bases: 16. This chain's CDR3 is CASGLRGQGERASAGELFF. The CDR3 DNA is TGTGCTAGTGGTTTGAGGGGACAGGGCGAACGGGCATCCGCCGGGGAGCTGTTTTTT.

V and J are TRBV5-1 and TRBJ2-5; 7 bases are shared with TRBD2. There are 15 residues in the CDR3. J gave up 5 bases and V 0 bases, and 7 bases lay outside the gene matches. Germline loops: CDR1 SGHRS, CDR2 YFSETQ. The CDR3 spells CASSLGGRAGETQYF. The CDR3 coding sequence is TGCGCCAGCAGCTTGGGTGGGAGGGCCGGCGAGACCCAGTACTTC.

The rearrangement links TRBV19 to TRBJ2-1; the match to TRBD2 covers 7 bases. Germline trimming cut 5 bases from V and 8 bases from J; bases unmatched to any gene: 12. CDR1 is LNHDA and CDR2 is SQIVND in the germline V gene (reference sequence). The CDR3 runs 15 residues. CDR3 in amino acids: CASSAQRERVDEQFF. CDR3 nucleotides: TGTGCCAGTAGTGCCCAGCGGGAAAGGGTGGATGAGCAGTTCTTC.

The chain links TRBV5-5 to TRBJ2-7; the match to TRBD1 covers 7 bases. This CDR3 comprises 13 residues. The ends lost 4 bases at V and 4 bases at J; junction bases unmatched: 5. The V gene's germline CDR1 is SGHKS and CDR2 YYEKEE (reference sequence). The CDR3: CASSLGQRYEQYF. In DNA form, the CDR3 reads TGTGCCAGCAGCCTGGGACAGAGATACGAGCAGTACTTC.

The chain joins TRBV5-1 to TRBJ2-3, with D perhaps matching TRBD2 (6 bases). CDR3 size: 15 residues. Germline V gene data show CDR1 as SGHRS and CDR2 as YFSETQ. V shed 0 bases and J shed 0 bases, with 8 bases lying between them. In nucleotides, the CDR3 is TGCGCCAGCAGCTTGGGAGGGACTAGCACAGATACGCAGTATTTT. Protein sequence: CASSLGGTSTDTQYF.